This T cell receptor (beta chain) was identified in a study of T cells in tuberculosis. The data were produced by immunoSEQ multiplex PCR, yet TCRdb's version contains in-frame clones alone and is incomplete. The sample holds 30,000 to 35,000 clones; 90% to 95% are singletons and the top ten take 2.2%. The CDR3 runs 13 residues. The V gene's germline CDR1 is SGHTA and CDR2 FQGNSA. V lost 1 base, J lost 7 bases, and 8 bases lay in between. Sequencing input: PBMCs. The clonotype was recovered from a donor aged 10-29 years with latent tuberculosis or without tuberculosis infection. This chain joins TRBV7-2 and TRBJ2-1, with D perhaps matching TRBD2 (6 bases). The CDR3 nucleotides read TGTGCCAGCAGCTTAGGGGGGGTAAATGAGCAGTTCTTC. Its protein product is CASSLGGVNEQFF.